This is a list of T cell receptor beta chains from one sample in a study of T cell responses to AZD1222 COVID-19 vaccine. The assay was immunoSEQ multiplex PCR, and TCRdb's table has in-frame clones only and misses some. The sample has tens of thousands of clones; around nine tenths are singletons. Sample: peripheral blood, taken 28 days after the second AZD1222 dose. Receptor source: an adult who received the AZD1222 COVID-19 vaccine. CDR3s leave out the opening cysteine and the closing phenylalanine or tryptophan.

CDR3	J	V
ASSSLPNYGYT	TRBJ1-2	TRBV11-2
ASKLSSGNTIY	TRBJ1-3	TRBV12-3/TRBV12-4
ASSLGGHYEKLF	TRBJ1-4	TRBV28
ASSSGTKNTEAF	TRBJ1-1	TRBV6-5
ASSALTGDSPLH	TRBJ1-6	TRBV2
ASSPRLGWQPQH	TRBJ1-5	TRBV19
ATSREDSNQPQH	TRBJ1-5	TRBV15
ASNDPLREQY	TRBJ2-7	TRBV2
ASSQARPQGGNEQF	TRBJ2-1	TRBV3-1/TRBV3-2
ASSNRDRVLSGELF	TRBJ2-2	TRBV7-8
ASRREQAQETQY	TRBJ2-5	TRBV6-5
ASSFVEGSGSGNTIY	TRBJ1-3	TRBV5-8
ASSQTPGTGQETQY	TRBJ2-5	TRBV18
ASSRPTGYDYGYT	TRBJ1-2	TRBV28
ASSKSGGADNEQF	TRBJ2-1	TRBV5-1
ASSYGENTEAF	TRBJ1-1	TRBV12-3/TRBV12-4
ASSGDRIGHTQY	TRBJ2-3	TRBV5-1
ASSPPRTGQGAAGANVLT	TRBJ2-6	TRBV4-1
ASSGAGPSYEQY	TRBJ2-7	TRBV2
ASSFRGPEVNTEAF	TRBJ1-1	TRBV19
ASSSSGGLQETQY	TRBJ2-5	TRBV5-1
ASSAWGWGTSNQPQH	TRBJ1-5	TRBV2
SASGRTEAF	TRBJ1-1	TRBV20-1
ASRIREGGYGYT	TRBJ1-2	TRBV5-1
ASSPGDRGTQY	TRBJ2-3	TRBV18
ASTPRASGIYEQY	TRBJ2-7	TRBV7-8
ASSFGQGAGEQY	TRBJ2-7	TRBV5-4
ASSLPGQFRNTIY	TRBJ1-3	TRBV11-2
ASRQGGTGTYEQY	TRBJ2-7	TRBV27
ASSVRANTATNEKLF	TRBJ1-4	TRBV18
ASSLEQYTGELF	TRBJ2-2	TRBV5-6
ASSQGQGAYEQY	TRBJ2-7	TRBV16
ASRYNTGYEQY	TRBJ2-7	TRBV28
SASGRSYGYT	TRBJ1-2	TRBV20-1
ASTRGGQGAYFYGYT	TRBJ1-2	TRBV19
ASSLDRGNNSPLH	TRBJ1-6	TRBV6-5
ASSVDQPQH	TRBJ1-5	TRBV2
ASSLGGGQPRVRTDTQY	TRBJ2-3	TRBV5-1
ASSPPRLVYNEQF	TRBJ2-1	TRBV7-9
ASMSGTGDAKLF	TRBJ1-4	TRBV28
ASSEGRGALESYEQY	TRBJ2-7	TRBV2
ASSRRSGRRTYEQY	TRBJ2-7	TRBV18
ASSQGGNQPQH	TRBJ1-5	TRBV3-1/TRBV3-2
SASRVAGATLTDTQY	TRBJ2-3	TRBV20-1
ASAGQVNQPQH	TRBJ1-5	TRBV19
AWSRDSAFNQPQH	TRBJ1-5	TRBV30
ASRQGGSYNSPLH	TRBJ1-6	TRBV10-2
ASSSSGGTQY	TRBJ2-5	TRBV12-3/TRBV12-4
ASSIVGQGRYTGELF	TRBJ2-2	TRBV19
ASAGTSPDEQF	TRBJ2-1	TRBV18
ASSGGTGVNEKLF	TRBJ1-4	TRBV5-1
ASSFPLRPYGYT	TRBJ1-2	TRBV28
ASSATARGTGGNSPLH	TRBJ1-6	TRBV6-1
ASSALGTSYEQY	TRBJ2-7	TRBV10-2
ATSRTGRASSGANVLT	TRBJ2-6	TRBV15
ASSIAGGDSPLH	TRBJ1-6	TRBV19
AWRVGGSYNSPLH	TRBJ1-6	TRBV30